This passage covers 15 T cell receptor beta chains from one sample sequenced in a study of vaccination effects on CD4 cells after COVID-19. Subsequent to a culture period of around eleven days, CD4+ T cells were isolated. Participants each got two BNT162b2 or mRNA-1273 vaccine doses. TCRdb's table, derived via immunoSEQ multiplex PCR, lists solely in-frame clones and lacks some. Of about 45,000 clones in the sample, roughly 72% were seen once. These receptors lack a known antigen. This sample comprised CD4+ T cells from PBMCs cultured without peptide, obtained after COVID-19 vaccination. The receptors here all came from a human donor who received a COVID-19 vaccine.

A few counts support this clone. The rearrangement joins TRBV7-2 to TRBJ2-2; D call uncertain. Per the germline V gene, CDR1 is SGHTA and CDR2 is FQGNSA. Trimming took 3 bases from V and 5 from J, leaving 10 bases between them. The CDR3 has 14 residues. The CDR3 sequence is CASSFTYRTGELFF. The CDR3 DNA reads TGTGCCAGCAGCTTTACGTACCGGACCGGGGAGCTGTTTTTT.

The CDR3 region has the DNA TGTGCCAGCAGCGTGGGGACTAGCGGGATCCAAGAGACCCAGTACTTC. Translating it yields CASSVGTSGIQETQYF. V and J are TRBV21-1 and TRBJ2-5; the table calls TRBD2, which could not be checked here. TRBV21-1 is described as a pseudogene. The CDR3 is made up of 16 amino acids.

This sequence joins TRBV6-4 and TRBJ1-1; 8 positions agree with TRBD1. Germline loops: CDR1 MRHNA, CDR2 SNTAGT. Trimming at V came to 6 bases and at J to 8 bases, leaving 5 bases not matched to a gene. There are 12 residues in the CDR3. The CDR3 DNA follows: TGTGCCAGCAGAGCCGGGACAGGAGAAGCTTTCTTT. It encodes CASRAGTGEAFF.

This chain uses TRBV19 with TRBJ2-3; TRBD1 is a possible D gene (6 bases). This CDR3 is built from 17 residues. The germline V and J ends were trimmed by 3 bases and 2 bases, with 18 bases remaining between them. Germline V CDR1 and CDR2: LNHDA, SQIVND (reference sequence). The CDR3 loop reads CASSIKGDKRPTDTQYF. For the CDR3, the DNA is TGTGCCAGTAGTATTAAGGGGGACAAGCGGCCCACAGATACGCAGTATTTT.

The chain employs TRBV7-2 and TRBJ2-3; the match to TRBD2 covers 9 bases. There are 17 residues in the CDR3. Losses at the gene ends were 5 bases for V and 4 bases for J; bases not matched to a gene: 13. In germline, CDR1 is SGHTA, CDR2 FQGNSA. DNA for the CDR3: TGTGCCAGCAGCCTGCTAGGGACTAGCCCTCGGGCAGATACGCAGTATTTT. Protein: CASSLLGTSPRADTQYF. The complete variable domain, with remaining parts taken from reference TRBV7-2 and TRBJ2-3, reads GAGVSQSPSNKVTEKGKDVELRCDPISGHTALYWYRQSLGQGLEFLIYFQGNSAPDKSGLPSDRFSAERTGGSVSTLTIQRTQQEDSAVYLCASSLLGTSPRADTQYFGPGTRLTVL.

CDR3 loop: CAISFDGPSGNTIYF. In DNA form, the CDR3 reads TGTGCCATCAGTTTTGACGGACCCTCTGGAAACACCATATATTTT. The rearrangement links TRBV10-3 to TRBJ1-3; D uncertain. V was cut by 5 bases and J by 0 bases, with 11 bases left in between. Germline loops: CDR1 ENHRY, CDR2 SYGVKD. This CDR3 contains 15 residues.

The chain employs TRBV19 and TRBJ1-6, with 7 bases fitting TRBD1. The germline V gene has CDR1 LNHDA and CDR2 SQIVND (reference sequence). The CDR3 totals 12 residues. The V segment lost 7 bases and the J segment 8 bases; nucleotides outside the gene matches: 2. The CDR3 loop is CASKTGDSPLHF. The CDR3 DNA sequence: TGTGCCAGTAAAACAGGGGATTCACCCCTCCACTTT.

This clone has a handful of counts. The genes are TRBV3-1 (or the pseudogene TRBV3-2) and TRBJ1-2; D remains unclear. Germline CDR1 and CDR2: LGHDT and YNNKEL (reference sequence). V was cut by 1 base and J by 2 bases, with 11 bases left in between. The CDR3 is made up of 15 amino acids. CDR3 sequence: CASSQVTDYNYGYTF. The CDR3 region has the DNA TGTGCCAGCAGCCAAGTCACGGATTACAACTATGGCTACACCTTC.

The V gene is TRBV6-5, the J gene TRBJ2-2; D is perhaps TRBD1 (6 bases). Trimming removed 5 bases from V and 2 bases from J, with 9 bases in between. The CDR3 covers 14 residues. CDR1 and CDR2 from the germline V gene are MNHEY and SVGAGI. This CDR3 is CASSQGPNTGELFF. The CDR3 DNA is TGTGCCAGCAGTCAGGGGCCAAACACCGGGGAGCTGTTTTTT.

This chain uses TRBV25-1 with TRBJ1-2; D possibly corresponds to TRBD1 (5 bases). The ends were cut back, 6 bases at V and 1 base at J, with 12 bases in the middle. This CDR3 is built from 14 residues. The germline CDR1 and CDR2 sequences are MGHDK and SYGVNS. In DNA, the CDR3 is TGTGCCAGCAGGAACAGGTTCATTAACTATGGCTACACCTTC. The encoded protein is CASRNRFINYGYTF.

CDR3 sequence (DNA): TGTGCCAGCAGTTTAAACCCGTCCTTCGGGGAGCTGTTTTTT. It yields the protein CASSLNPSFGELFF. The V call is TRBV27, the J call TRBJ2-2; no clear D. Per germline, CDR1 MNHEY and CDR2 SMNVEV (reference sequence). The CDR3 contains 14 residues. V was cut by 2 bases and J by 7 bases, with 11 bases left in between.

The genes are TRBV18 and TRBJ2-3, with D maybe TRBD2 (5 bases). This CDR3 has 13 amino acids. CDR1 and CDR2 (germline): KGHSH, LQKENI. V was pared by 2 bases and J by 3 bases, with 6 bases between. The CDR3 here is CASSPEGTDTQYF. CDR3 nucleotides: TGTGCCAGCTCACCAGAGGGAACAGATACGCAGTATTTT.

This clone was observed a few times. This chain joins TRBV7-6 and TRBJ1-1; no reliable D call. The germline gives CDR1 SGHVS, CDR2 FNYEAQ. Deletions cut 6 bases from V and 1 base from J, with 12 bases between. The CDR3 covers 14 residues. CDR3 nucleotide sequence: TGTGCCAGCAGTCGAGCCCCGGGGAACACTGAAGCTTTCTTT. As protein: CASSRAPGNTEAFF.

This clone was seen a few times. The rearrangement uses TRBV4-1 and TRBJ2-1, with 7 nucleotides matching TRBD2. Germline V lookup: CDR1 MGHRA, CDR2 YSYEKL. The CDR3 extends over 17 amino acids. With V trimmed by 1 base and J by 1 base, 7 bases remained unmatched. The CDR3 bases are TGCGCCAGCAGCCAAGTGGCTAGCGGAAGGTCCTACAATGAGCAGTTCTTC. Translating it yields CASSQVASGRSYNEQFF.

The rearrangement uses TRBV4-1 and TRBJ2-3; D might be TRBD1 or TRBD2, each matching 5 bases. V lost 0 bases and J 6 bases, leaving 13 bases between the germline ends. Germline CDR1 MGHRA, CDR2 YSYEKL. The CDR3 has 15 amino acids. The CDR3 protein is CASSQDIRGGDTQYF. CDR3 coding DNA: TGCGCCAGCAGCCAAGATATTCGTGGGGGTGATACGCAGTATTTT.